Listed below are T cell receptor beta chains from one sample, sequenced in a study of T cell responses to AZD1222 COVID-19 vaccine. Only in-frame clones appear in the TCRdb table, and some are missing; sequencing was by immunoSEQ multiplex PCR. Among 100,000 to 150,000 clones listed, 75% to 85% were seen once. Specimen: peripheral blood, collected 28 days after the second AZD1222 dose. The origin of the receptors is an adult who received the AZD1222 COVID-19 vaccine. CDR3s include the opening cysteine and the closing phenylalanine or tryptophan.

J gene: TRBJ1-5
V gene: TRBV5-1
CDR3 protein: CASASRLGGSNQPQHF

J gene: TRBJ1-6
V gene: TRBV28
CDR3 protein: CASSLGVGQGESRGSPLHF

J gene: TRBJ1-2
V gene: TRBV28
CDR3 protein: CASSYLGEANYGYTF

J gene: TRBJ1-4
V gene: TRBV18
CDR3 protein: CASSWSSSEKLFF

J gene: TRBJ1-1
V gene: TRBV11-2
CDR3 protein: CASSLVLGGNTEAFF

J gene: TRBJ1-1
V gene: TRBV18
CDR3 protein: CASSGALNTEAFF

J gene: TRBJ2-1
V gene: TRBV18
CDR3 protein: CASSPLAGNNEQFF

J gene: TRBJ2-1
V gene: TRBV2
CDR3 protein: CASSVRSALYNEQFF

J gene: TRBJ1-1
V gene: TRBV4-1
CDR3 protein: CASSQGYLEYTEAFF

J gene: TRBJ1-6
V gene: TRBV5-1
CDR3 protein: CASSPQGAYNSPLHF

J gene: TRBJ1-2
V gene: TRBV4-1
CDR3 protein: CASSLGDRANYGYTF

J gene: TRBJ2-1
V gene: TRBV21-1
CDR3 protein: CAGNLENNEQFF

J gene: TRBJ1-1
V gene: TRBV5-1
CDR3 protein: CASSWGSGNTEAFF

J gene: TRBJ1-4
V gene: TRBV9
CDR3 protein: CASGGTGTEEKLFF

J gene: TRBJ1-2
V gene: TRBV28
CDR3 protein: CASHPVGAGGSYGYTF

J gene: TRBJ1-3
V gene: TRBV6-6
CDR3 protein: CASSPRGTGIGNTIYF

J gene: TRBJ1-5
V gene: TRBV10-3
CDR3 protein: CAISPDRGHQPQHF

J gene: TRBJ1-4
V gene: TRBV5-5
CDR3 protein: CASSTEATNEKLFF

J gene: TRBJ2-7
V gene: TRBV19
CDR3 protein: CASSARTGKVKDEQYF

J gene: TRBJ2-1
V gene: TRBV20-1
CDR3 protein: CSASILSVGQNDPNEQFF

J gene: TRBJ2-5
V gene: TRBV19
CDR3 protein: CASSTPGTRETQYF

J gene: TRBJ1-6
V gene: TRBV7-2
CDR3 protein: CASSYGQANYNSPLHF

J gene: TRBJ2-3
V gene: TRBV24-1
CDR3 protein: CATSGDKRKTSTDTQYF

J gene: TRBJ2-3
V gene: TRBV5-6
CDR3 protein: CASSSLAGGSTDTQYF

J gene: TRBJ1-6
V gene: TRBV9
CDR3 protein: CASSVGQGGSPLHF

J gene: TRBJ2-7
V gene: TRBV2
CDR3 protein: CASSIPRPSNTPARGSYEQYF

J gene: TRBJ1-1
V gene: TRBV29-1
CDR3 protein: CSEAQGAPEAFF

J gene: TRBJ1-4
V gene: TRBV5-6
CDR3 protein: CASSSRSVRDEKLFF

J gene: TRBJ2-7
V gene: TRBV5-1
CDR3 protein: CASSPENYEQYF

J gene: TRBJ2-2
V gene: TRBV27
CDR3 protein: CASSLRGRLNTGELFF

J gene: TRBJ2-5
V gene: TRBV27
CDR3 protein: CASSLSPAHGQSKETQYF

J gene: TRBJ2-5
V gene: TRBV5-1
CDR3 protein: CASSLDSRGETQYF

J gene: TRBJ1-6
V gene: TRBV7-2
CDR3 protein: CASSSFDRSPPLHF

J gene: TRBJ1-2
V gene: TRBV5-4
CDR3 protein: CASGSEGGGRGYTF

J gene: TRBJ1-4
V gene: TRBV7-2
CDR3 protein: CASSLNQFGDEKLFF

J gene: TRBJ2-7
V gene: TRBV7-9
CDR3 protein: CASSSGQGLHEQYF

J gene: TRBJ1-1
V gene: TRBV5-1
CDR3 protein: CASSYAGINTEAFF

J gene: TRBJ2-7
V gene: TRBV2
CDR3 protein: CASRLLGGSYEQYF

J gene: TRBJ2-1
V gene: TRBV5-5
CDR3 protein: CASSLSGGSYNEQFF

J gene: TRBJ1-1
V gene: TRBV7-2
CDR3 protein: CASSLSGLYTEAFF

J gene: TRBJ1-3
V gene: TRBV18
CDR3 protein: CASSPSMGPANTIYF

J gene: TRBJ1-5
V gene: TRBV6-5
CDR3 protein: CASTRTDRDDQPQHF

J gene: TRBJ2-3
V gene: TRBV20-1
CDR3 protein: CSASSTSYTQYF

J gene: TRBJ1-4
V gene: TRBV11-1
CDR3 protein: CASSPEGQGYEKLFF

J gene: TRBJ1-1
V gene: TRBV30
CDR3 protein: CAWSVDRNTEAFF

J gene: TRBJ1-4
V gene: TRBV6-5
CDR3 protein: CASSQGAEKLFF

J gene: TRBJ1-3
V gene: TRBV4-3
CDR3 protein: CASSQGTPPGNTIYF

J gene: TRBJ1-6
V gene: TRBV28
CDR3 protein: CASSTGQAGYNSPLHF

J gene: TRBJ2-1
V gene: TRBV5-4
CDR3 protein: CASSWDTNEQFF

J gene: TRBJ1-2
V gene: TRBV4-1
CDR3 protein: CASSQGTRPGYTF

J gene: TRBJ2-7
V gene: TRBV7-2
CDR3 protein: CASSHRDRGREQYF

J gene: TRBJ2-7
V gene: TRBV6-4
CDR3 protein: CASLPPRPDEVYEQYF